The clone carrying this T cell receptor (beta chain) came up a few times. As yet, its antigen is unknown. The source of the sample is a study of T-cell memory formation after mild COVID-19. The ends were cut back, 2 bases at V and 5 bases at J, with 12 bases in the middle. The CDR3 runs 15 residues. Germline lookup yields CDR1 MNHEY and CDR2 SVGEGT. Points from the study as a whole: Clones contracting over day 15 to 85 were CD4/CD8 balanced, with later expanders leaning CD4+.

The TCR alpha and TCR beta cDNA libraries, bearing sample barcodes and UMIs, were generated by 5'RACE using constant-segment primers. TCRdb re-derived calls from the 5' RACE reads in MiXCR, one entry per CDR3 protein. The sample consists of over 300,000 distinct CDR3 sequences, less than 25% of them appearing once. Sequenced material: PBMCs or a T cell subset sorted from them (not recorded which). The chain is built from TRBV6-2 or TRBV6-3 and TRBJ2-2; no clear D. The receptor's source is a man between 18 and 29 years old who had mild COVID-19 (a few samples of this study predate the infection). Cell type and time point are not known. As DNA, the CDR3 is TGTGCCAGCAGTTACCGGTCAGGTGGGACCGGGGAGCTGTTTTTT. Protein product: CASSYRSGGTGELFF.